This T cell receptor beta chain was captured by sequencing in a study of shared clonotypes between healthy human individuals. CDR1 SNHLY and CDR2 FYNNEI come from the germline V gene. Deletions cut 4 bases from V and 1 base from J, with 10 bases between. This CDR3 has 14 amino acids. Overall study results and limits: In contrast to clonotypes shared by all four donors, non-shared clonotypes had lower generation probabilities.

Sorted-subset replicate PCR reactions contained 150 to 200 ng DNA, corresponding to about 30,000 T cell genomes. The data were produced by immunoSEQ multiplex PCR, yet TCRdb's version contains in-frame clones alone and is incomplete. The data show about 2.3 million clones, approximately 93% seen once. Worth noting for this clone: Its antigen is unidentified.

The chain combines TRBV2 with TRBJ1-2, with D possibly matching TRBD1 (6 bases). Sequenced input: naive CD4+ T cells from PBMCs. As for subset: CD45RA+ positively selected. This TCR came from a man younger than 30 in good health. Some clones in this sample may be carry-over from other donors' samples. The DNA for the CDR3 is TGTGCCAGCAGTGCAGGGGCGGGTAACTATGGCTACACCTTC. It encodes CASSAGAGNYGYTF.